Included here is one TCR beta chain sequence, with context. The data originate from a study of cytomegalovirus exposure and HLA in healthy donors. Use of 60 Vbeta and 13 Jbeta primers characterized the PCR. This table comes from immunoSEQ multiplex PCR, and its TCRdb copy is limited to in-frame clones, with some not included. The repertoire holds about 120,000 clones, with about 68% as singletons. Germline V gene sequence: CDR1 MNHEY, CDR2 SMNVEV (reference sequence). V lost 10 bases to trimming and J lost 1 base, with 13 bases between them. CDR3 length: 14 amino acids. Each donor's status was that of a healthy bone marrow donor. Unrecorded immune exposures were likely, despite nominal health at sampling.

This clonotype was obtained from a woman in her forties in good health and CMV-seropositive. This chain joins TRBV27 and TRBJ2-2, with unresolved D. Source material: PBMCs. Here the CDR3 reads CATLKAGNTGELFF. The DNA of the CDR3 is TGTGCCACCCTCAAGGCAGGGAACACCGGGGAGCTGTTTTTT.